This T cell receptor (beta chain) was sequenced for a study of CD8 T cells in ankylosing spondylitis. Study conclusions and caveats: Reported data indicate significant enrichment of disease-linked clones within matched ankylosing spondylitis synovial fluid.

Libraries of TCR beta came from quantitative 5'-RACE with molecular barcodes. TCRdb redid the calling of the 5' RACE reads with MiXCR, one entry per CDR3 protein. The sample has around 300,000 distinct CDR3 sequences, 11% seen once; the top ten hold roughly 9%. About this clonotype itself: Its antigen remains unidentified.

The V gene end was trimmed by 5 bases and the J gene end by 6 bases; junction bases not matched to a gene: 11. Per germline, CDR1 SGHTA and CDR2 FQGNSA. The CDR3 runs 15 residues. The chain couples TRBV7-2 to TRBJ2-3, with 7 bases identical to TRBD1. Sequences were obtained from blood, either unsorted or a sorted T cell fraction (not recorded which). The source is a female donor with ankylosing spondylitis or in good health (not recorded which). The CDR3, as DNA: TGTGCCAGCAGCCGCGAAGGGGGCCGACTGGATACGCAGTATTTT. This gives the protein CASSREGGRLDTQYF.